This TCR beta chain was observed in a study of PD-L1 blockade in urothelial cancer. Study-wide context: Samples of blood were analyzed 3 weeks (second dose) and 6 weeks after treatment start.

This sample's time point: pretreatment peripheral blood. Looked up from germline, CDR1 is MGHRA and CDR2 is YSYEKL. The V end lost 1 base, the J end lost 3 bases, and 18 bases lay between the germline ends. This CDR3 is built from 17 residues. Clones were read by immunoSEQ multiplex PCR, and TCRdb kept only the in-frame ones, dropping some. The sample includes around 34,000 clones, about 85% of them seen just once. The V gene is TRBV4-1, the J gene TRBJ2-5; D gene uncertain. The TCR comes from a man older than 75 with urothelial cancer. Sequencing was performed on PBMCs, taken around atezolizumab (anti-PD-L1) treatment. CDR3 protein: CASSQVPSRGAKETQYF. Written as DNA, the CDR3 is TGCGCCAGCAGCCAAGTACCCTCGCGAGGTGCAAAAGAGACCCAGTACTTC.